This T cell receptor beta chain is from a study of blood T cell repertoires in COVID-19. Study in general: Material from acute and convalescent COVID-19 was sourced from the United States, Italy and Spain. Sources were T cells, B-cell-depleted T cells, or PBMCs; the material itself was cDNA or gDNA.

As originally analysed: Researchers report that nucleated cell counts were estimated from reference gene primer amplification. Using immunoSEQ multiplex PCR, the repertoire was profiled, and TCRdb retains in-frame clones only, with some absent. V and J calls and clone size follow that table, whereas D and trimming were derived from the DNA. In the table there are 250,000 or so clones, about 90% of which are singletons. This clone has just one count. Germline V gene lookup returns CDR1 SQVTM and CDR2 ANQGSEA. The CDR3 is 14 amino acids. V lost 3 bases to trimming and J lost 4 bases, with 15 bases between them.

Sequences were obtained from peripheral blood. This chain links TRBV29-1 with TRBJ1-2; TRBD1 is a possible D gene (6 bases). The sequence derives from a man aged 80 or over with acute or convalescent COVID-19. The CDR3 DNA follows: TGCAGCGTTGATAGTGCGGGGGCTGGCTATGGCTACACCTTC. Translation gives CSVDSAGAGYGYTF.